This TCR beta chain was sequenced during a study of CD8 T cells in Susac syndrome. General observations from the study: The relatively small number of individuals in the TCR sequencing and HLA analysis was acknowledged by the study.

Reverse transcription of roughly 0.45 to 1 ug RNA was performed with random hexamers. The TCR beta CDR3 was amplified by immunoSEQ multiplex PCR across 54 Vbeta, 13 Jbeta. TCRdb re-derived calls from the immunoSEQ multiplex PCR reads in MiXCR, one entry per CDR3 protein. The sample yields roughly 130,000 distinct CDR3 sequences, 90% to 95% seen once. The authors sequenced TCR beta from blood CD8+ and CD4+ T cells. CDR3 length: 13 amino acids. Germline lookup yields CDR1 SGHRS and CDR2 YFSETQ. Deletions cut 7 bases from V and 1 base from J, with 12 bases between. On this clonotype: Its antigen remains unknown.

The source material was CD4+ T cells from PBMCs. The TCR was taken from a human donor in good health. V is TRBV5-1 and J is TRBJ2-7; a possible D gene is TRBD2 (5 bases). The CDR3 spells CASGIPGSYEQYF. In DNA form, the CDR3 reads TGCGCCAGCGGGATACCGGGATCCTACGAGCAGTACTTC.